The T cell receptor beta chain under discussion was sequenced for a study of cytomegalovirus exposure and HLA in healthy donors. The table lists this clone with a few counts. It was with 60 Vbeta and 13 Jbeta primers that the PCR ran. Sequencing was performed with immunoSEQ multiplex PCR; in TCRdb, only in-frame clones are kept and a portion is missing. The sample lists about 120,000 clones; around 74% were seen once. The TCR comes from a man aged 55-75 years in good health and CMV-seropositive. The sequencing input was PBMCs.

CDR3 loop: CASSLGARGNNEQFF. The CDR3 DNA follows: TGTGCCAGCAGCTTAGGGGCTAGGGGCAACAATGAGCAGTTCTTC. V gene TRBV7-3 combines with J gene TRBJ2-1; weak D call: TRBD1 (5 bases). V was pared by 2 bases and J by 5 bases, with 13 bases between. The CDR3 has 15 residues. Looked up from germline, CDR1 is SGHTA and CDR2 is FQGTGA.